The rows below give T cell receptor beta chains drawn from one sample of a study of T cells in Graves' hyperthyroidism and ophthalmopathy. MiXCR was run by TCRdb on the multiplex PCR reads, yielding one entry per CDR3 protein. The sample consists of more than 550,000 distinct CDR3 sequences, around 19% of them appearing once. Sequencing was carried out using blood. Source of these receptors: a woman aged 45 to 65 with Graves' hyperthyroidism that later progressed to Graves' ophthalmopathy. Both conserved end residues are part of each CDR3. The D gene is left open where the match is weak. Some rows mark clone size as missing; the rest say once, few, many or name a class of expanded clone.

TRBV14	-	TRBJ1-4	-	TGTGCCAGCAGCCAAGAGACAACTAATGAAAAACTGTTTTTT	CASSQETTNEKLFF
TRBV19	TRBD2	TRBJ2-5	-	TGTGCCAGTAGTAATAGACTAGCGGACCAAGAGACCCAGTACTTC	CASSNRLADQETQYF
TRBV9	-	TRBJ2-2	many	TGTGCCAGCAGCACCATGGACGCGAACACCGGGGAGCTGTTTTTT	CASSTMDANTGELFF
TRBV20-1	-	TRBJ1-1	-	TGCAGTGCCCCTCAACAGGGTCTAAGGCTGAACACTGAAGCTTTCTTT	CSAPQQGLRLNTEAFF
TRBV20-1	TRBD2	TRBJ2-2	-	TGCAGTGCCCCAGGGCTAGCGGGGGGATCGAACACCGGGGAGCTGTTTTTT	CSAPGLAGGSNTGELFF
TRBV9	TRBD1	TRBJ1-2	many	TGTGCCAGCAGCGTACCCGACAGGGGCAATGGCAAACATGGCTACACCTTC	CASSVPDRGNGKHGYTF
TRBV9	-	TRBJ1-3	few	TGTGCCAGCAGCCCAGAGTCAATTCGAAACACCATATATTTT	CASSPESIRNTIYF
TRBV12-3/TRBV12-4	TRBD1	TRBJ1-2	few	TGTGCCAGCAGTTCGACCGCAAAGGGACAGGGGGCGACGAACCATGGCTACACCTTC	CASSSTAKGQGATNHGYTF
TRBV10-3	-	TRBJ2-5	-	TGTGCCATCAGTGTATTAGTCCAAGAGACCCAGTACTTC	CAISVLVQETQYF
TRBV29-1	TRBD2	TRBJ2-3	few	TGCAGCGTTGAAGATGGATTTAGACTAGCTAACACAGATACGCAGTATTTT	CSVEDGFRLANTDTQYF
TRBV7-9	-	TRBJ2-4	-	TGTGCCAGCAGCTTAGCGGGCGAAGGGGAAAGGGTTCAGTACTTC	CASSLAGEGERVQYF
TRBV30	-	TRBJ1-2	many	TGTGCCTGGAGTGTAAATGGGCAGTCGGATGGCTACACCTTC	CAWSVNGQSDGYTF
TRBV4-1	TRBD1	TRBJ2-1	-	TGCGCCAGCAGCGGTCAGGGACAGCGAAACAATGAGCAGTTCTTC	CASSGQGQRNNEQFF
TRBV7-8	TRBD2	TRBJ2-3	many	TGTGCCAGCAGCTTTTTGAGACTAGCTGCTCCAGATACGCAGTATTTT	CASSFLRLAAPDTQYF
TRBV13	-	TRBJ1-1	-	TGTGCCAGCAGTTTAACTCCTCTAATGGGCACTGAAGCTTTCTTT	CASSLTPLMGTEAFF
TRBV6-2/TRBV6-3	TRBD1	TRBJ1-6	few	TGTGCCAGCAGTTTCCGGGACAGTAATTCACCCCTCCACTTT	CASSFRDSNSPLHF
TRBV10-3	-	TRBJ1-5	few	TGTGCCATCAGTGACCGGGACACCAATCAGCCCCAGCATTTT	CAISDRDTNQPQHF
TRBV7-6	-	TRBJ1-3	once	TGTGCCAGCAGCCAAGGACAATTCTCTGGAAACACCATATATTTT	CASSQGQFSGNTIYF
TRBV7-9	-	TRBJ2-1	many	TGTGCCAGCACCCCCCTCAGGGGATACAATGAGCAGTTCTTC	CASTPLRGYNEQFF
TRBV5-1	-	TRBJ1-6	-	TGCGCCAGCAGCCCACGCCAGGGCGGTCATTTGAATTCACCCCTCCACTTT	CASSPRQGGHLNSPLHF
TRBV20-1	-	TRBJ2-1	many	TGCAGTGCTAGAATGGTCCCAGGAACCTACAATGAGCAGTTCTTC	CSARMVPGTYNEQFF
TRBV30	TRBD1	TRBJ2-7	many	TGTGCCGGGACAGGGGGAGGGAACGAGCAGTACTTC	CAGTGGGNEQYF